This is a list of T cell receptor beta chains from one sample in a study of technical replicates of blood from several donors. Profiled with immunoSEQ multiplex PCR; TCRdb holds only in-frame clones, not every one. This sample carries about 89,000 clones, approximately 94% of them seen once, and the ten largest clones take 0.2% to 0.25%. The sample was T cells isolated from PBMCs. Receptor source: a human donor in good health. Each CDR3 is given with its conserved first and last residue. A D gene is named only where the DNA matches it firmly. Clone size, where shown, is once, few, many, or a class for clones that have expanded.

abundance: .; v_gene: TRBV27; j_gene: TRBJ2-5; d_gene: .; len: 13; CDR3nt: TGTGCCAGCAGGACCGGCGACAGGACGGCCCAGTACTTC; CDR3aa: CASRTGDRTAQYF
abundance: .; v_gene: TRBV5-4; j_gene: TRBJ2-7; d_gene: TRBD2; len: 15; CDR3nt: TGTGCCAGCAGCTTGGGGACTAGCCTCTCCTACGAGCAGTACTTC; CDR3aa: CASSLGTSLSYEQYF
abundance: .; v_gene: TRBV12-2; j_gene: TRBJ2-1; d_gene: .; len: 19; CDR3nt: TGTGCAAGTCGCTTACATTGCCTAGCGGGAGGGGTAGTCAACAATGAGCAGTTCTTC; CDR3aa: CASRLHCLAGGVVNNEQFF
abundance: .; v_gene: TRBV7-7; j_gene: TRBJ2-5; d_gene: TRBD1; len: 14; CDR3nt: TGTGCTAGCAGCATGGACAGGGCTGAAGAGACCCAGTACTTC; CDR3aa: CASSMDRAEETQYF
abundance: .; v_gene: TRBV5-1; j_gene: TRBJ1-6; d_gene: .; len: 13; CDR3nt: TGCGCCAGCAGCTTGCACGGAGAGTCACCCCTCCACTTT; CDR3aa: CASSLHGESPLHF
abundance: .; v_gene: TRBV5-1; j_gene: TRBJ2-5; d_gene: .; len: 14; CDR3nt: TGCGCCAGCAGCTTGGCGCTAGGGGGAGAGACCCAGTACTTC; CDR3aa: CASSLALGGETQYF
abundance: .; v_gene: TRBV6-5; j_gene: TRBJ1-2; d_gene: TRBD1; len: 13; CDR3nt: TGTGCCAGCAGGGCTACAGGGGGCCACGGCTACACCTTC; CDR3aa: CASRATGGHGYTF
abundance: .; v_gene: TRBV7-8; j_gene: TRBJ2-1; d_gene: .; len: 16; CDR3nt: TGTGCCAGCAGTCCAACGCGGACAGCGGCCTACAATGAGCAGTTCTTC; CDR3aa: CASSPTRTAAYNEQFF
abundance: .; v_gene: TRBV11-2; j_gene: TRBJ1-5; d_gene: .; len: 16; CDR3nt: TGTGCCAGCAGCTTAGCCTCGACGGGGGGTGGTCAGCCCCAGCATTTT; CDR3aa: CASSLASTGGGQPQHF
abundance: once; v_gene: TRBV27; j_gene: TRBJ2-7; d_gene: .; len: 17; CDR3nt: TGTGCCAGCAGTTTAGCCAACGGGGCAGGGGAAATGGACGAGCAGTACTTC; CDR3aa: CASSLANGAGEMDEQYF
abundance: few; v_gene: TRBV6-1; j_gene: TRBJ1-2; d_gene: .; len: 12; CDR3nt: TGTGCCAGCAGTGAAGCGACAGATGGCTACACCTTC; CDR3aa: CASSEATDGYTF
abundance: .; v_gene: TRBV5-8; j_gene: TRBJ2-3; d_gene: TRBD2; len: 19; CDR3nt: TGTGCCAGCAGCTTGGGTTCGACCGGGACTAGCGGGGGGACAGATACGCAGTATTTT; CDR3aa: CASSLGSTGTSGGTDTQYF
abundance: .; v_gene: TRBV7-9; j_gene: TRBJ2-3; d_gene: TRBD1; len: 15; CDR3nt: TGTGCCAGCAGTCGGGACAGTCCTAGCACAGATACGCAGTATTTT; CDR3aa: CASSRDSPSTDTQYF
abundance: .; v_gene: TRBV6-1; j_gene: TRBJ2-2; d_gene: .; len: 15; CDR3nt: TGTGCCAGCAGTGAATCCACTCTAGAGTCCGGGGAGCTGTTTTTT; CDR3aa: CASSESTLESGELFF
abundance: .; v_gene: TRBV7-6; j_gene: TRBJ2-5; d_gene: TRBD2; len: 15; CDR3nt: TGTGCCAGCATCCCGGGACTAGCAATTCGGGAGACCCAGTACTTC; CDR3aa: CASIPGLAIRETQYF
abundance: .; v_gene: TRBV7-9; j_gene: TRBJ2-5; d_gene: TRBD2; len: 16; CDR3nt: TGTGCCAGCAGCCTTCATCTAGCGGGGGGACAAGAGACCCAGTACTTC; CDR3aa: CASSLHLAGGQETQYF
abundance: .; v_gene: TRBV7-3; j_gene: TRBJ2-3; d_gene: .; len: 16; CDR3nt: TGTGCCAGCAGCGCTACTCGGGGGGCCCCCGGAGATACGCAGTATTTT; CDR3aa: CASSATRGAPGDTQYF
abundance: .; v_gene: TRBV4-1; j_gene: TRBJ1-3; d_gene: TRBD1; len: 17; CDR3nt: TGCGCCAGCAGCCCTGGGACCGGGACAGCTACTGGAAACACCATATATTTT; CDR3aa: CASSPGTGTATGNTIYF
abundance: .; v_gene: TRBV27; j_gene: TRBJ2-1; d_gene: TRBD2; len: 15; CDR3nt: TGTGCCAGCAGCCAGGGACTAGCGGGACCCAATGAGCAGTTCTTC; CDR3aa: CASSQGLAGPNEQFF
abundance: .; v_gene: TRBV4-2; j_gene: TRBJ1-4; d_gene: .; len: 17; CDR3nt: TGTGCCAGCAGCCACATGTACCGGGAACAGTATAATGAAAAACTGTTTTTT; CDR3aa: CASSHMYREQYNEKLFF
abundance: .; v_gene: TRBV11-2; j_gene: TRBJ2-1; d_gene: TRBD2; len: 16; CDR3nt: TGTGCCAGCAGCTTCAGCAGCGGGGGGGCCTACAATGAGCAGTTCTTC; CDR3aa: CASSFSSGGAYNEQFF
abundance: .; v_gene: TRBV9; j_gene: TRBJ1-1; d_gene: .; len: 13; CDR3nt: TGTGCCAGCAGCCAGGGTAGGGACACTGAAGCTTTCTTT; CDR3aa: CASSQGRDTEAFF
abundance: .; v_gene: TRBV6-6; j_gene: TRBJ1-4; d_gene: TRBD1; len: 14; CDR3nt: TGTGCCAGCAGTTTCGGGACAGATCATGAAAAACTGTTTTTT; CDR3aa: CASSFGTDHEKLFF
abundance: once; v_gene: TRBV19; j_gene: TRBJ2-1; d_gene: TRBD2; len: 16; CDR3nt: TGTGCCAGTAAGGACGGAATAAGCGGGAGAAGAGGTGAGCAGTTCTTC; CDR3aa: CASKDGISGRRGEQFF
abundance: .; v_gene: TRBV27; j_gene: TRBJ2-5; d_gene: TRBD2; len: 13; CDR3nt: TGTCCCTTTTGGCGGGAGGGCCCAGAGACCCAGTACTTC; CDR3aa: CPFWREGPETQYF
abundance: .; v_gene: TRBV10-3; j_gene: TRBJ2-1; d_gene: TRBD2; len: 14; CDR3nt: TGTGCCATCAGGGGACTAGCGGGGGGGCATGAGCAGTTCTTC; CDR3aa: CAIRGLAGGHEQFF
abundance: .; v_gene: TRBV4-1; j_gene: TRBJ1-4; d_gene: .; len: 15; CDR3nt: TGCGCCAGCAGCCAAGTCCAGGGTTGGGGTGAAAAACTGTTTTTT; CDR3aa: CASSQVQGWGEKLFF
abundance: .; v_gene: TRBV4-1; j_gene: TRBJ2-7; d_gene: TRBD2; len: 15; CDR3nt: TGCGCCAGCAGCCAAGCAGCGGGAGCGGTCTACGAGCAGTACTTC; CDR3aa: CASSQAAGAVYEQYF
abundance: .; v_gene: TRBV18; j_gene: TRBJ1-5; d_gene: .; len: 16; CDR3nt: TGTGCCAGCTCACGAGAGCGGACCTTGAGCAATCAGCCCCAGCATTTT; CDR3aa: CASSRERTLSNQPQHF
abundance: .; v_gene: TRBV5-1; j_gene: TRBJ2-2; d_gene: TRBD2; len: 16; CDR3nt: TGCGCCAGCAGCCCTAGCGGGAGGGCCGGGTCCGGGGAGCTGTTTTTT; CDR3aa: CASSPSGRAGSGELFF
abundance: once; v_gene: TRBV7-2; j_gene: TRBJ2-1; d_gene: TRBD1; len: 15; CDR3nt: TGTGCCAGCAGCTACGCAAGGACAGGGTACAATGAGCAGTTCTTC; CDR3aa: CASSYARTGYNEQFF
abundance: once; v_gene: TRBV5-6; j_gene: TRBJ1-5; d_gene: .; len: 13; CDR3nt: TGTGCCAGCAGCTTGAATCTTGATCAGCCCCAGCATTTT; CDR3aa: CASSLNLDQPQHF